This TCR beta chain was identified in a study of cytomegalovirus exposure and HLA in healthy donors. About the study: When over 300 donors were genotyped, roughly 82% of them were found to fall in the Caucasian-associated ancestry cluster.

PCR employed 60 Vbeta and 13 Jbeta primers. Only in-frame clones appear in the TCRdb table, and some are missing; sequencing was by immunoSEQ multiplex PCR. The table lists about 190,000 clones, approximately 78% of them singletons. The sequence was obtained from a young woman in good health and CMV-seronegative. Sequencing was carried out using PBMCs.

CDR3 coding DNA: TGTGCCTGGAGCCGGGACTTCTACGAGCAGTACTTC. It translates to CAWSRDFYEQYF. J is TRBJ2-7 and V is TRBV30; tentatively, D is TRBD2 (6 bases). This CDR3 region has 12 residues. Germline assignment: CDR1 GTSNPN and CDR2 SVGIG (reference sequence). Trimming took off 3 bases at V and 3 bases at J, with 9 bases between the two ends.